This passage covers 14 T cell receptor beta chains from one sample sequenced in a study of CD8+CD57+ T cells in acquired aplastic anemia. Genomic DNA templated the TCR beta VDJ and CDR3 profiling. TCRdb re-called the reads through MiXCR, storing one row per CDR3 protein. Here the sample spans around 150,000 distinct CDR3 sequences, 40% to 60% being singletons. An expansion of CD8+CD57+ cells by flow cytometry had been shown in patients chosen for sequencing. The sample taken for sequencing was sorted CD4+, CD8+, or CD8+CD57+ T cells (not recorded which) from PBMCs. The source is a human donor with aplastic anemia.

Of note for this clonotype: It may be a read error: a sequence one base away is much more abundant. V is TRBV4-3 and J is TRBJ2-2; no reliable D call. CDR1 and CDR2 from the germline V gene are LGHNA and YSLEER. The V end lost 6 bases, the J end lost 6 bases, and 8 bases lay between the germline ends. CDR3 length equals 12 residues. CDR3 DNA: TGCGCCAGCAGTGTAAGCGCCGGGGAGCTGTTTTTT. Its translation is CASSVSAGELFF.

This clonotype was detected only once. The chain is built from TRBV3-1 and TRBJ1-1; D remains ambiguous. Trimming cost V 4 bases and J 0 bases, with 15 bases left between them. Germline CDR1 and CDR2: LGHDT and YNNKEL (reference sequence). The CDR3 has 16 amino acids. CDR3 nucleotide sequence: TGTGCCAGCAGCCTTAGGATGTCACTCATGAACACTGAAGCTTTCTTT. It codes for CASSLRMSLMNTEAFF.

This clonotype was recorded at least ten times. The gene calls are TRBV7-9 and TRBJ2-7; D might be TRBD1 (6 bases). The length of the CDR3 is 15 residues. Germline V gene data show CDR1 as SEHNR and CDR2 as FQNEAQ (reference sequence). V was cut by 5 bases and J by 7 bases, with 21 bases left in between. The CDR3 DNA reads TGTGCCAGCAGCGATACCGGGACAAGGTTCTGGGAGCAGTACTTC. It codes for CASSDTGTRFWEQYF.

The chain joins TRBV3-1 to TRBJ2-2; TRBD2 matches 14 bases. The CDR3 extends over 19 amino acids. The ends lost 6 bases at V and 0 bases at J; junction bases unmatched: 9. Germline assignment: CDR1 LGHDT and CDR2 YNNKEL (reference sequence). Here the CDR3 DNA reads TGTGCCAGCAGTCCGACTAGCGGGAGGGCCCTCGCGAACACCGGGGAGCTGTTTTTT. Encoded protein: CASSPTSGRALANTGELFF.

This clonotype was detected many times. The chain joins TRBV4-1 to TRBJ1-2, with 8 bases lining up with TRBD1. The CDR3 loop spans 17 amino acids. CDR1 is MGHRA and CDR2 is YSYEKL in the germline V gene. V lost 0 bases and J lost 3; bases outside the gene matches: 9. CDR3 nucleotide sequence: TGCGCCAGCAGCCAAGATTACCCGACGACAGGGGACTATGGCTACACCTTC. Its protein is CASSQDYPTTGDYGYTF.

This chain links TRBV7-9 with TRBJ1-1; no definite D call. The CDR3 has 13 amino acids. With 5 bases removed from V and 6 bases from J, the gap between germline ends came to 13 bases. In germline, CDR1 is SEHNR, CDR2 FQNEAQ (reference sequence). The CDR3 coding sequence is TGTGCCAGCAGCACCAAAATGAGCTCTGAAGCTTTCTTT. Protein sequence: CASSTKMSSEAFF.

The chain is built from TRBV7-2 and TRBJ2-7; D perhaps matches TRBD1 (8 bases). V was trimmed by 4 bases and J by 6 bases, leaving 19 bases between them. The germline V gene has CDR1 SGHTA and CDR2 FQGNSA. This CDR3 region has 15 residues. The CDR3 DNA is TGTGCCAGCAGCTCTAGCGGACAGGGTGCTGGCGAGCAGTACTTC. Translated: CASSSSGQGAGEQYF. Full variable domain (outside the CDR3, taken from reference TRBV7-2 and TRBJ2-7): GAGVSQSPSNKVTEKGKDVELRCDPISGHTALYWYRQSLGQGLEFLIYFQGNSAPDKSGLPSDRFSAERTGGSVSTLTIQRTQQEDSAVYLCASSSSGQGAGEQYFGPGTRLTVT.

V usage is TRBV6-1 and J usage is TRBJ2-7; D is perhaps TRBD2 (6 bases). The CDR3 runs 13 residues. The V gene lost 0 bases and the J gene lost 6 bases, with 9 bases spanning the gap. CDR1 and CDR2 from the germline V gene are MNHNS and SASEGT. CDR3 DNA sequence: TGTGCCAGCAGTGAAGCTGCGGGGATCGAGCAGTACTTC. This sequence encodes CASSEAAGIEQYF.

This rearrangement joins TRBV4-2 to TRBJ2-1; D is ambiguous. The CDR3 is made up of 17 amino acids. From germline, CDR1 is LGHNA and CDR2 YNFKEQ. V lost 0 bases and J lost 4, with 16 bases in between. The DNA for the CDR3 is TGTGCCAGCAGCCAAGACTTGGCAAGCCCCCGTTACAATGAGCAGTTCTTC. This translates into CASSQDLASPRYNEQFF.

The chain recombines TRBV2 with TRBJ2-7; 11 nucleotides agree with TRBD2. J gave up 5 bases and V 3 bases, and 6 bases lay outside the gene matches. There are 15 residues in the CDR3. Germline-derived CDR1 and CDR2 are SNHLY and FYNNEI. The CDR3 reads CASSDIAGGYDEQYF. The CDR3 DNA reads TGTGCCAGCAGTGATATAGCGGGAGGGTATGACGAGCAGTACTTC.

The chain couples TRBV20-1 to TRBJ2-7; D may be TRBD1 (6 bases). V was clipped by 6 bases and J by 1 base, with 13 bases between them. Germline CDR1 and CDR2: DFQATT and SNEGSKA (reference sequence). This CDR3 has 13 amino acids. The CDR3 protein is CSARGQRSYEQYF. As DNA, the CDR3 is TGCAGTGCCCGTGGACAGAGGTCCTACGAGCAGTACTTC.

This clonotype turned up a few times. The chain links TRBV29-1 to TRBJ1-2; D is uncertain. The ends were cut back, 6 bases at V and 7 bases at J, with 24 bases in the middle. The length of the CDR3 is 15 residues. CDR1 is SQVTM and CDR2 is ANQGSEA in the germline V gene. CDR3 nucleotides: TGCAGCGTGCCCCGGCGAGGGTCTAATAGTGGTGGCTACACCTTC. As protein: CSVPRRGSNSGGYTF.

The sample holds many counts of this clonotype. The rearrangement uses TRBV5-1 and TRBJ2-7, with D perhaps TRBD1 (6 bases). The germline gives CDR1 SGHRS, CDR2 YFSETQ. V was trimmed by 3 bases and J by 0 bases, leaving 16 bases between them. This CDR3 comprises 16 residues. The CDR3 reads CASSSAPLQGSYEQYF. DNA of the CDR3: TGCGCCAGCAGCTCGGCACCCTTACAGGGCTCCTACGAGCAGTACTTC.

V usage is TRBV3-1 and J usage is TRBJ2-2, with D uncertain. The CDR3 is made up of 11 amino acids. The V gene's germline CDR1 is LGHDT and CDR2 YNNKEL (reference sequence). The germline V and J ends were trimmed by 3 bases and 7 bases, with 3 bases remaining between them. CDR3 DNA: TGTGCCAGCAGCCAGCTCGGGGAGCTGTTTTTT. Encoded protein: CASSQLGELFF.